This T cell receptor (beta chain) stems from a study of pediatric ulcerative colitis (dated by TCRdb to the late 2010s). Context from the whole study: Among the ulcerative colitis patients, about seven had pancolitis and two had left-sided colitis, and histology in every patient was consistent with ulcerative colitis. From under ten newly diagnosed, treatment-naive pediatric ulcerative colitis patients and a few non-IBD control children, paired blood and rectal samples were collected. By Pediatric Ulcerative Colitis Activity Index, mild disease was classified in a couple of patients, moderate disease in several and acute severe colitis in three.

This clone was observed once. The antigen it binds to is not known. Per-nucleotide qualities are absent, and no much larger clonotype sits a single base away. The junction shows trimming of 5 bases on V and 0 bases on J, plus 13 bases between the germline ends. The germline V gene provides CDR1 SGHAT and CDR2 FQNNGV. Inclusive of the bounding cysteine and phenylalanine, the CDR3 is 15 residues long. The read is trimmed to its CDR3 DNA, 45 bases read in frame from base 1. General study outcomes and caveats: Autologous blood-rectal clonal overlap was significantly higher in ulcerative colitis patients than in controls, suggesting increased T cell trafficking to inflamed tissue. A couple of rectal CDR3 clonotypes were found in every ulcerative colitis patient but in no control. Repertoires were derived from total lymphocyte DNA, so rare subsets such as regulatory T cells may have patterns not reflected. Features of the rectal repertoire distinguished controls, mild-moderate colitis patients and acute severe colitis patients, and in acute severe colitis, rectal diversity was reduced because of clonal expansions. For technical reasons, substantially fewer templates were yielded by the blood samples of two patients, and these blood samples were excluded from blood-rectal overlap analysis. The healthy control group was small, with only four individuals.

No immunosuppressive medication had been given to the ulcerative colitis patients before the diagnostic colonoscopy. Blood was sampled at the time of the colonoscopy. The Wizard kit (Promega) was used to extract genomic DNA from both blood and intestinal samples. Using the immunoSEQ TRB Survey service, rearranged CDR3 beta regions were amplified from genomic DNA with multiplex V and J primers. To keep depth equal across samples, survey-level sequencing depth of up to 500,000 reads per sample was applied. The libraries were purified and pooled, then sequenced using Illumina technology. In the source study's methods: immunoSEQ online tools were used for productive clonality, sample overlap, pairwise scatters, CDR3 beta length, V/D/J gene usage and productiveness. Alongside Shannon and Simpson indices, calculated diversity was computed as the number of unique rearrangements divided by total templates, multiplied by 100. Principal component analysis was performed on Z-score normalized data with the R prcomp function and the ggbiplot package. Blood-rectal clonal overlap within each subject was quantified with Morisita's index. TCRdb provides this immuneACCESS table in a form limited to in-frame rearrangements. Some clones are lacking; in checked studies, under half of them reflect an unresolved V gene, and why the rest are absent is not known. For V, J and clone size, that table is used; D and trimming come from the DNA. The sample yields 55,000 to 75,000 clones; roughly 90% were counted once. Roughly 3.8% of the sample comes from the top ten.

The source of this sequence is a boy younger than 18 with severe ulcerative colitis. Sequencing was carried out using blood. Recombination joined TRBV11-2 with TRBJ1-1; TRBD1 is perhaps the D gene, given 6 matching bases. The sequenced DNA is TGTGCCAGCAGCCCGTGGGACAAGATGAACACTGAAGCTTTCTTT. This encodes CASSPWDKMNTEAFF. Reference TRBV11-2 and TRBJ1-1 genes cover what lies past the CDR3, so the full variable domain is EAGVAQSPRYKIIEKRQSVAFWCNPISGHATLYWYQQILGQGPKLLIQFQNNGVVDDSQLPKDRFSAERLKGVDSTLKIQPAKLEDSAVYLCASSPWDKMNTEAFFGQGTRLTVV.